This TCR beta chain was found in a study of read filtering for tumor transcriptome and immune sequencing. Points from the study as a whole: IR-seq and RNA-seq agreed better without single-read clonotypes.

Molecular barcoded adaptors covering alpha/delta and beta/gamma chains were used on approximately 400 ng RNA. From the reads, TCRdb called clonotypes with MiXCR, one entry per CDR3 protein. The repertoire holds roughly 68,000 distinct CDR3 sequences, around 13% seen once, with roughly 45% in the top ten. This clonotype was recorded at least ten times. No antigen is known for it. The clonotype originates from a donor aged 40 or older with multiple myeloma. The sample comprised a population of CD138-negative cells sorted from bone marrow.

CDR3 nucleotides: TGCAGTGCTAGGTTGGGAAGTTCAGATACGCAGTATTTT. The encoded protein is CSARLGSSDTQYF. The chain joins TRBV20-1 to TRBJ2-3, with D unclear. The CDR3 sequence is 13 residues long. V lost 3 bases and J lost 4, with 11 bases in between. Germline V CDR1 and CDR2: DFQATT, SNEGSKA (reference sequence).